The present entry profiles one TCR beta chain with its context. This entry comes from a study of blood T cell repertoires in COVID-19. Here immunoSEQ multiplex PCR was the method, and the copy in TCRdb shows in-frame clones only, minus some. The table lists approximately 220,000 clones, 90% of them singletons. Deletions cut 5 bases from V and 0 bases from J, with 12 bases between. The CDR3 is made up of 15 amino acids. Per germline, CDR1 SEHNR and CDR2 FQNEAQ (reference sequence). The receptor was derived from a man aged 25 to 40 who had been exposed to COVID-19. Sequenced sample: PBMCs or T cells enriched from blood (not recorded which). The chain carries TRBV7-9 and TRBJ2-3; D is ambiguous. CDR3 sequence reads: CASSPWALSTDTQYF. CDR3 sequence (DNA): TGTGCCAGCAGCCCCTGGGCCCTTAGCACAGATACGCAGTATTTT.